The rows below give T cell receptor beta chains drawn from one sample of a study of CD4+ T cells in melanoma. The assay was immunoSEQ multiplex PCR, and TCRdb's table has in-frame clones only and misses some. The sample contains 40,000 to 50,000 clones, about 91% of which appear only once. The sample consisted of peripheral blood. All receptors come from a human donor with melanoma. Both conserved end residues are part of each CDR3. A D gene is named only where the DNA matches it firmly. The listing skips clone size in some rows; elsewhere it reads once, few, many or a size class.

d_call cdr3_length j_call clone_size v_call cdr3_aa cdr3_nt
TRBD1 18 TRBJ2-2 . TRBV4-2 CASSQDDRTGWKSGELFF TGTGCCAGCAGCCAAGATGATCGGACAGGGTGGAAGTCGGGGGAGCTGTTTTTT
TRBD1 15 TRBJ2-5 . TRBV6-6 CASSPPGQGMETQYF TGTGCCAGCAGTCCCCCGGGACAGGGTATGGAGACCCAGTACTTC
. 15 TRBJ1-1 . TRBV5-4 CASSLEGGRETKTAF TGTGCCAGCAGCTTGGAGGGGGGGCGCGAAACTAAAACCGCCTTT
. 11 TRBJ1-4 . TRBV28 CASSNVEKLFF TGTGCCAGCAGCAATGTCGAAAAACTGTTTTTT
TRBD1 15 TRBJ1-1 . TRBV19 CASRARDRGATEAFF TGTGCCAGTAGGGCCCGGGACAGGGGAGCTACTGAAGCTTTCTTT
. 14 TRBJ2-7 . TRBV7-9 CASSTQTGTYEQYF TGTGCCAGCAGCACCCAGACCGGAACCTACGAGCAGTACTTC
. 13 TRBJ2-7 once TRBV10-3 CAIDSGKKNEQYF TGTGCCATCGATTCCGGCAAGAAGAACGAGCAGTACTTC
. 14 TRBJ1-6 medium-sized TRBV7-2 CASSPWGADSPLHF TGTGCCAGCAGCCCGTGGGGGGCCGATTCACCCCTCCACTTT
TRBD1 14 TRBJ2-1 . TRBV7-6 CASSGTGGLNEQFF TGTGCCAGCAGCGGGACAGGGGGCCTAAATGAGCAGTTCTTC
. 12 TRBJ2-4 . TRBV7-2 CASSQLGAIQYF TGTGCCAGCAGCCAGCTAGGGGCCATTCAGTACTTC
TRBD1 13 TRBJ2-5 . TRBV2 CASNFRGRETQYF TGTGCCAGCAATTTCAGGGGGCGGGAGACCCAGTACTTC
. 12 TRBJ2-1 . TRBV18 CASSRGQGEQFF TGTGCCAGCTCACGCGGGCAGGGTGAGCAGTTCTTC
TRBD1 15 TRBJ2-7 . TRBV6-5 CASSYTGQGGYEQYF TGTGCCAGCAGTTACACCGGACAGGGAGGTTACGAGCAGTACTTC
. 12 TRBJ2-3 . TRBV11-3 CASSLTSDTQYF TGTGCCAGCAGCTTGACGTCAGATACGCAGTATTTT
TRBD1 15 TRBJ2-5 . TRBV19 CASSISTGGTETQYF TGTGCCAGTAGTATCTCTACAGGGGGGACCGAGACCCAGTACTTC
. 19 TRBJ1-5 few TRBV4-1 CASSQDQLGAGSLQQPQHF TGCGCCAGCAGCCAAGACCAACTTGGGGCAGGGAGTTTACAGCAGCCCCAGCATTTT
TRBD1 15 TRBJ1-1 . TRBV4-3 CASSQSGTGEFEAFF TGCGCCAGCAGCCAATCCGGGACAGGGGAGTTTGAAGCTTTCTTT
. 16 TRBJ2-6 . TRBV7-2 CASSLPGGAGANVLTF TGTGCCAGCAGCTTACCAGGCGGCGCTGGGGCCAACGTCCTGACTTTC
. 12 TRBJ1-4 . TRBV30 CAWKEGHEKLFF TGTGCCTGGAAAGAGGGGCATGAAAAACTGTTTTTT
. 15 TRBJ1-4 once TRBV28 CASSSGERANEKLFF TGTGCCAGCAGTTCAGGGGAGAGGGCTAATGAAAAACTGTTTTTT
TRBD1 17 TRBJ1-5 once TRBV6-1 CASSGFVWDRGGQPQHF TGTGCCAGCAGTGGCTTCGTTTGGGACAGGGGTGGTCAGCCCCAGCATTTT
TRBD1 18 TRBJ1-2 . TRBV11-2 CASSLNGGPGQGAEGYTF TGTGCCAGCAGCTTAAACGGGGGACCGGGACAGGGGGCAGAAGGCTACACCTTC
. 15 TRBJ2-3 . TRBV18 CASSPGTASTDTQYF TGTGCCAGCTCACCTGGGACCGCAAGCACAGATACGCAGTATTTT
. 13 TRBJ1-1 . TRBV6-5 CASSSAREERAFF TGTGCCAGCAGTTCGGCCCGGGAGGAGCGAGCTTTCTTT
. 16 TRBJ2-2 . TRBV18 CASSPPGGTNTGELFF TGTGCCAGCTCACCACCGGGCGGGACGAACACCGGGGAGCTGTTTTTT
. 13 TRBJ1-1 . TRBV13 CASSLGGNTEAFF TGTGCCAGCAGCTTAGGGGGGAACACTGAAGCTTTCTTT
TRBD1 15 TRBJ2-2 . TRBV7-9 CASSLPPTGVGELFF TGTGCCAGCAGCTTACCACCGACAGGGGTCGGGGAGCTGTTTTTT
. 13 TRBJ1-2 . TRBV7-9 CASHKAGNYGYTF TGTGCCAGCCATAAGGCAGGGAACTATGGCTACACCTTC
. 13 TRBJ1-3 once TRBV5-4 CASSLTTGNTIYF TGTGCCAGCAGCCTAACCACTGGAAACACCATATATTTT
. 14 TRBJ2-7 . TRBV4-1 CASSFRDGEDEQYF TGCGCCAGCAGCTTCAGGGACGGGGAGGACGAGCAGTACTTC
TRBD1 13 TRBJ2-3 . TRBV19 CAIGDRQTDTQYF TGTGCCATCGGGGACAGGCAAACAGATACGCAGTATTTT
. 11 TRBJ1-3 . TRBV20-1 CSATHRDTIYF TGCAGTGCTACTCATCGGGACACCATATATTTT
TRBD1 12 TRBJ1-5 once TRBV28 CIDRGSRQPQHF TGTATCGACAGGGGCTCGCGTCAGCCCCAGCATTTT
TRBD2 15 TRBJ2-2 . TRBV11-3 CASSPSGGSTGELFF TGTGCCAGCAGCCCCTCGGGGGGTAGCACCGGGGAGCTGTTTTTT
. 14 TRBJ2-1 . TRBV9 CASSVGLEGNEQFF TGTGCCAGCAGCGTAGGCTTAGAGGGTAATGAGCAGTTCTTC
. 13 TRBJ2-1 . TRBV6-1 CASRQDPGDEQFF TGTGCCAGCAGGCAGGACCCGGGGGATGAGCAGTTCTTC
TRBD1 13 TRBJ1-1 once TRBV27 CAAQGARNTEAFF TGTGCCGCCCAGGGGGCGCGGAACACTGAAGCTTTCTTT
. 17 TRBJ1-5 . TRBV19 CASSMILETTGDQPQHF TGTGCCAGTAGTATGATTTTAGAAACAACTGGGGATCAGCCCCAGCATTTT
TRBD1 14 TRBJ2-7 . TRBV5-5 CASRERRTGLEQYF TGTGCCAGCCGAGAACGCCGGACAGGGCTTGAGCAGTACTTC
. 13 TRBJ1-2 . TRBV27 CASSLHSNYGYTF TGTGCCAGCAGTTTACACAGTAACTATGGCTACACCTTC
. 13 TRBJ2-7 . TRBV5-3 CARTRDGPYEQYF TGTGCCAGAACCCGGGACGGCCCCTACGAGCAGTACTTC
. 15 TRBJ2-2 . TRBV11-3 CASSPGTKGTGELFF TGTGCCAGCAGCCCCGGGACGAAGGGCACCGGGGAGCTGTTTTTT
. 15 TRBJ1-2 . TRBV6-6 CASRPHLRVNYGYTF TGTGCCAGCAGGCCCCATCTCAGGGTTAACTATGGCTACACCTTC
. 12 TRBJ2-7 . TRBV5-4 CASSFAGVEQYF TGTGCCAGCAGCTTCGCAGGCGTGGAGCAGTACTTC
TRBD2 17 TRBJ2-1 . TRBV25-1 CASSATSGGALRDEQFF TGTGCCAGCAGTGCAACTAGCGGGGGGGCCTTAAGGGATGAGCAGTTCTTC
TRBD1 15 TRBJ1-6 . TRBV5-1 CASSLVQGVDSPLHF TGCGCCAGCAGCTTGGTACAGGGGGTCGATTCACCCCTCCACTTT
. 17 TRBJ1-2 . TRBV4-3 CASSLSDRQLGNYGYTF TGCGCCAGCAGCCTTAGCGACAGGCAGCTCGGGAACTATGGCTACACCTTC
. 12 TRBJ1-1 . TRBV6-5 CASSYKGGKAFF TGTGCCAGCAGTTACAAGGGGGGCAAAGCTTTCTTT